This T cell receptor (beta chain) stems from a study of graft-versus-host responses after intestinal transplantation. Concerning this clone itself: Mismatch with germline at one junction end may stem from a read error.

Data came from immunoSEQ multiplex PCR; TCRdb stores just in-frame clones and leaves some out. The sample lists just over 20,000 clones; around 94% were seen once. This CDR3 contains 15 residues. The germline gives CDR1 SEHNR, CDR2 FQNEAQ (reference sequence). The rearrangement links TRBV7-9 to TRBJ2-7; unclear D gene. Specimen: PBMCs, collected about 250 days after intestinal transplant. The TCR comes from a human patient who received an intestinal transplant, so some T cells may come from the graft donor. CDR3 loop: CASSLVAIPGYGQYF. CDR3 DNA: TGTGCCAGCAGCTTAGTGGCGATCCCGGGCTACGGGCAGTACTTC.